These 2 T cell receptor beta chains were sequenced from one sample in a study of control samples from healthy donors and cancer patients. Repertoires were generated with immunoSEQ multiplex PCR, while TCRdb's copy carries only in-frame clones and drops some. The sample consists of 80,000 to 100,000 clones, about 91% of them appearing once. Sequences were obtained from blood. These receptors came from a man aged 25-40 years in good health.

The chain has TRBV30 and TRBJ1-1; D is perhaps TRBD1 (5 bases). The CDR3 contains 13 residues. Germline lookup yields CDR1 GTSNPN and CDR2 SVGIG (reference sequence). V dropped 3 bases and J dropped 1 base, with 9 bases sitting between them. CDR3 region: CAWRGQGNTEAFF. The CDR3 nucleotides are TGTGCCTGGAGAGGACAAGGGAACACTGAAGCTTTCTTT.

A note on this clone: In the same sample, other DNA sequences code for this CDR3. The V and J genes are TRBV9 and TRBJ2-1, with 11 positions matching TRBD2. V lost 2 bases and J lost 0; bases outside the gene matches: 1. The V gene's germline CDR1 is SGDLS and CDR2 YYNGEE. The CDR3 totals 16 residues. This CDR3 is CASSVTSGSSYNEQFF. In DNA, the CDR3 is TGTGCCAGCAGCGTTACTAGCGGGAGCTCCTACAATGAGCAGTTCTTC.